The source of this T cell receptor beta chain is a study of blood T cell repertoires in COVID-19. In the study overall: PBMCs, B-cell-depleted T cells, or T cells were the source of the cDNA or gDNA that made up the material.

The J segment lost 5 bases and the V segment lost 4 bases, leaving 7 bases of the junction unmatched. CDR1 and CDR2 (germline): LGHDT, YNNKEL (reference sequence). This CDR3 is 15 amino acids long. Per the study methods: Reference gene primer amplification yielded estimated nucleated cell counts. The data were produced by immunoSEQ multiplex PCR, yet TCRdb's version contains in-frame clones alone and is incomplete. The V and J calls and clone size come from that table; D and trimming were worked out from the DNA. Seen here are 250,000 to 350,000 clones, more than 85% observed once, and the top ten hold approximately 0.84%.

The chain is built from TRBV3-1 (or the pseudogene TRBV3-2) and TRBJ2-7; 11 bases are shared with TRBD2. The specimen was peripheral blood. The receptor comes from a man aged 25 to 40 with acute or convalescent COVID-19. The CDR3 sequence: CASSPIAGGLNEQYF. The CDR3 DNA is TGTGCCAGCAGCCCAATAGCGGGAGGGCTTAACGAGCAGTACTTC.